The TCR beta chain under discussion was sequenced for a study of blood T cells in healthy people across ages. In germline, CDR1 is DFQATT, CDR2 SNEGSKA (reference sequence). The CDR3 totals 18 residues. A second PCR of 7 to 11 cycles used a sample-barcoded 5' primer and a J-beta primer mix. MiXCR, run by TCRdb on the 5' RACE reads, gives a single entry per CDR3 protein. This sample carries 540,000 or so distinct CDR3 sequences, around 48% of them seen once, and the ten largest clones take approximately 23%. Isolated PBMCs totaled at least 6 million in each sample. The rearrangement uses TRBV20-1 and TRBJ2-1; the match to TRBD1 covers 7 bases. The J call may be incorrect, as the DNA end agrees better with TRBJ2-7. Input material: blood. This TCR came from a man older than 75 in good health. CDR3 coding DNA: TGCAGTGCAGTGGGACAGTTAATCCTTTCGAGCTCCTACAATGAGCAGTACTTC. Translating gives CSAVGQLILSSSYNEQYF.